A single sample is the source of the 14 T cell receptor beta chains below, sequenced in a study of HIV-infected patients and healthy controls. The repertoire came from unfractionated whole blood and reflected all unsorted peripheral T cells. Alpha and beta constant-region primers primed reverse transcription of about 500 ng RNA. Using multiplexing indices, alpha and beta chain libraries were generated apart by chain-specific third strand synthesis. From the 5' RACE reads, TCRdb called clonotypes with MiXCR, one entry per CDR3 protein. This table has about 14,000 distinct CDR3 sequences, roughly a tenth appearing once. Sequencing was done on a sample of blood. The receptors were sampled from an adult in good health.

This clonotype showed up many times. This rearrangement joins TRBV5-4 to TRBJ2-2, with D hard to call. There are 13 residues in the CDR3. The V end lost 4 bases, the J end lost 1 base, and 5 bases lay between the germline ends. Germline loops: CDR1 SGHNT, CDR2 YYREEE (reference sequence). The chain's CDR3 is CASSNRNTGELFF. CDR3 nucleotides: TGTGCCAGCAGCAACAGGAACACCGGGGAGCTGTTTTTT.

The CDR3 bases are TGTGCCAGCTCGATAGCGGGGGCGTCGGATACGCAGTATTTT. Translating it yields CASSIAGASDTQYF. The rearrangement joins TRBV7-3 to TRBJ2-3; the match to TRBD2 covers 9 bases. J lost 6 bases, V lost 8 bases, and 9 bases had no gene match. Germline assignment: CDR1 SGHTA and CDR2 FQGTGA. The CDR3 covers 14 residues.

This clonotype turned up a few times. In DNA form, the CDR3 reads TGTGCCAGCAGTCCCGGACACCAGAACACTGAAGCTTTCTTT. This translates into CASSPGHQNTEAFF. The rearrangement joins TRBV12-3 or TRBV12-4 to TRBJ1-1; perhaps TRBD1 as D (5 bases). Trimming removed 5 bases at V and 1 base at J, with 11 bases between. This CDR3 contains 14 residues.

There are many counts of this clonotype. This sequence joins TRBV11-2 and TRBJ1-5; D gene uncertain. V lost 5 bases and J 9 bases, leaving 14 bases between the germline ends. This CDR3 region has 13 residues. Germline V CDR1 and CDR2: SGHAT, FQNNGV. In DNA form, the CDR3 reads TGTGCCAGCAGCCGGACGACCAGAGGGCCCCAGCATTTT. Its translation is CASSRTTRGPQHF.

The table lists this clonotype with many counts. The V call is TRBV7-9, the J call TRBJ2-1, with unresolved D. Germline-derived CDR1 and CDR2 are SEHNR and FQNEAQ (reference sequence). The CDR3 spans 15 residues. V was shortened by 0 bases and J by 5 bases, with 11 bases between the two germline ends. The CDR3 here is CASSLASLSNNEQFF. CDR3 sequence (DNA): TGTGCCAGCAGCTTAGCTAGCCTTTCCAACAATGAGCAGTTCTTC.

This clonotype is medium-sized. The rearrangement uses TRBV3-1 and TRBJ2-7, with 7 nucleotides matching TRBD2. Germline trimming cut 4 bases from V and 6 bases from J; bases unmatched to any gene: 6. This CDR3 spans 13 amino acids. Germline V gives CDR1 LGHDT, CDR2 YNNKEL (reference sequence). The CDR3 reads CASSPSGKSEQYF. As DNA, the CDR3 is TGTGCCAGCAGCCCGAGCGGGAAGAGCGAGCAGTACTTC.

This clonotype has ten or more counts. The chain combines TRBV7-9 with TRBJ2-5; 10 nucleotides align to TRBD1. From germline, CDR1 is SEHNR and CDR2 FQNEAQ (reference sequence). With 6 bases clipped from V and 4 bases from J, the junction kept 2 bases outside the gene matches. The CDR3 totals 13 residues. In DNA, the CDR3 is TGTGCCAGCAGTCGGGACAGGGGAGAGACCCAGTACTTC. Translated, it gives CASSRDRGETQYF.

This clonotype has a count of ten or more. The V and J genes are TRBV4-1 and TRBJ2-2; D not certain. The CDR3 has 11 residues. V lost 10 bases and J lost 1, with 4 bases in between. Germline V gene sequence: CDR1 MGHRA, CDR2 YSYEKL. CDR3 in amino acids: CATRNTGELFF. CDR3 bases: TGCGCCACCAGGAACACCGGGGAGCTGTTTTTT.

This clonotype was observed many times. One end of the junction is discordant with germline, which a read error may explain. This chain links TRBV12-3 or TRBV12-4 with TRBJ2-1; D uncertain. CDR3 length: 12 amino acids. The CDR3: CASSPWASMMLF. The CDR3 DNA follows: TGTGCCAGCAGTCCATGGGCCAGCATGATGCTCTTC.

This clonotype is deemed medium-sized. This sequence joins TRBV6-2 or TRBV6-3 and TRBJ1-5, with a weak D call TRBD1 (5 bases). Trimming cost V 4 bases and J 4 bases, with 11 bases left between them. The CDR3 consists of 14 residues. From germline, CDR1 is MNHEY and CDR2 SVGEGT. The chain's CDR3 is CASSFAGTNQPQHF. DNA for the CDR3: TGTGCCAGCAGTTTTGCGGGGACTAATCAGCCCCAGCATTTT.

This clonotype was seen ten or more times. The rearrangement links TRBV4-2 to TRBJ2-3; either TRBD1 or TRBD2 may fit D (5 bases each). V lost 4 bases and J lost 8, with 16 bases in between. This CDR3 spans 14 amino acids. Germline values: CDR1 LGHNA, CDR2 YNFKEQ. The DNA for the CDR3 is TGTGCCAGCAGCCCCGGGACGGCGAGCAGTACGCAGTATTTT. Amino acids: CASSPGTASSTQYF.

V usage is TRBV12-3 or TRBV12-4 and J usage is TRBJ1-5; TRBD1 aligns across 8 bases. The CDR3 is made up of 13 amino acids. Trimming cost V 6 bases and J 7 bases; bases outside gene matches: 5. As DNA, the CDR3 is TGTGCCAGCAGCGGACAGGGAGTGCAGCCCCAGCATTTT. It specifies CASSGQGVQPQHF.

The table lists this clonotype with many counts. The gene calls are TRBV18 and TRBJ2-3; 10 bases are a match to TRBD1. The CDR3 is 15 residues long. With 6 bases clipped from V and 7 bases from J, the junction kept 10 bases outside the gene matches. Germline-derived CDR1 and CDR2 are KGHSH and LQKENI. The CDR3 bases are TGTGCCAGCTCTCTACCGGGACAGGGGACTTATACGCAGTATTTT. Protein product: CASSLPGQGTYTQYF.

A few counts support this clonotype. The rearrangement joins TRBV12-3 or TRBV12-4 to TRBJ2-7, with TRBD2 as a possible D gene (5 bases). V dropped 7 bases and J dropped 2 bases, with 15 bases sitting between them. The CDR3 length is 14 residues. CDR3 nucleotide sequence: TGTGCCAGCACCGACGACGGAGGAGCCTACGAGCAGTACTTC. Translating it yields CASTDDGGAYEQYF.